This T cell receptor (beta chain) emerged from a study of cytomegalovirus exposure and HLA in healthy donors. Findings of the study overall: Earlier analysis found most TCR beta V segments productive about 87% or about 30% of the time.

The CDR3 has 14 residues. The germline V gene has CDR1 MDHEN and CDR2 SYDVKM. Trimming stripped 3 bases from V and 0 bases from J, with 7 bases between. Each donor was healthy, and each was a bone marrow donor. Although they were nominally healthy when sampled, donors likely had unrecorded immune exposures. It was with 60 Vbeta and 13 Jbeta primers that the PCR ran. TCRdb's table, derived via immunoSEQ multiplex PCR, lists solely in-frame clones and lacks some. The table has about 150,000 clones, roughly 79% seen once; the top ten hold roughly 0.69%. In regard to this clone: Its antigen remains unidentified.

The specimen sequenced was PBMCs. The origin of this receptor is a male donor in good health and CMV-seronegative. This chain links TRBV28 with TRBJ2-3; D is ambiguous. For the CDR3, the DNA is TGTGCCAGCAGTTTCCTGGCTAGCACAGATACGCAGTATTTT. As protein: CASSFLASTDTQYF.